This entry concerns a single T cell receptor beta chain. Methods used by the authors: Estimation of nucleated cell counts was performed using reference gene primer amplification. The data were produced by immunoSEQ multiplex PCR, yet TCRdb's version contains in-frame clones alone and is incomplete. D and trimming come from the DNA, and the V and J calls and clone size come from that table. The table shows about 220,000 clones, with roughly 84% occurring only once. These data originate in a study of blood T cell repertoires in COVID-19. Overall study context: Some COVID-19 samples were acute and others convalescent; all came from the United States, Italy and Spain.

Cohort 3 recovery required two negative PCRs, clearance, or symptom resolution. Germline V gene lookup returns CDR1 SGHNT and CDR2 YENEEA. The CDR3 length is 12 residues. Losses at the gene ends were 1 base for V and 10 bases for J; bases not matched to a gene: 1. The source material was PBMCs or T cells enriched from blood (not recorded which). This chain uses TRBV11-3 with TRBJ2-1, with 7 bases identical to TRBD1. The TCR originated in a woman between 40 and 50 years old who had recovered from COVID-19. The CDR3 reads CASSLVGGEQFF. In DNA form, the CDR3 reads TGTGCCAGCAGCTTAGTAGGGGGCGAGCAGTTCTTC.